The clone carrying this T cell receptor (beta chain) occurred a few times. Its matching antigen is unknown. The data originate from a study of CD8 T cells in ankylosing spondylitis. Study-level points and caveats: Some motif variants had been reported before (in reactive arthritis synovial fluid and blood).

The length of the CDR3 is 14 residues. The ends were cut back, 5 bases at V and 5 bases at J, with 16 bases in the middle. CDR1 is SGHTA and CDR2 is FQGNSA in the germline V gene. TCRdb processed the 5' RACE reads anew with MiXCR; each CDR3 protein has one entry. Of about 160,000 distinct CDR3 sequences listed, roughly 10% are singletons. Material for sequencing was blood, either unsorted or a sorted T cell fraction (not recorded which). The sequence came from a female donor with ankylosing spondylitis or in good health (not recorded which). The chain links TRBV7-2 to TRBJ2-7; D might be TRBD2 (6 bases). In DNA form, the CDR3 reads TGTGCCAGCAGCATTTCCGGGACTCATGACGAGCAGTACTTC. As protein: CASSISGTHDEQYF. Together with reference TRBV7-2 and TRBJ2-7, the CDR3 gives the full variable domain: GAGVSQSPSNKVTEKGKDVELRCDPISGHTALYWYRQSLGQGLEFLIYFQGNSAPDKSGLPSDRFSAERTGGSVSTLTIQRTQQEDSAVYLCASSISGTHDEQYFGPGTRLTVT.